This is a list of T cell receptor beta chains from one sample in a study of control samples from healthy donors and cancer patients. The protocol was immunoSEQ multiplex PCR, while the TCRdb copy is restricted to in-frame clones and leaves out a portion. This sample has 150,000 to 160,000 clones; over 85% occur once, and the top ten carry 2.4%. The sequenced sample consisted of blood. The receptors were sampled from a man aged 45-60 years in good health. The CDR3 runs from the conserved cysteine through the conserved F or W. D genes are given only for firm matches. Part of the rows lack a size; the others show once, few, many or a class for expanded clones.

>TRBV11-2|TRBJ2-7|NA|NA
CASSLVQHVTYEQYF
TGTGCCAGCAGCTTAGTGCAGCACGTTACCTACGAGCAGTACTTC
>TRBV12-3/TRBV12-4|TRBJ1-2|NA|TRBD1
CASRPDRVGGYTF
TGTGCCAGCAGACCGGACAGGGTCGGTGGCTACACCTTC
>TRBV2|TRBJ2-2|NA|NA
CASSVRGTGELFF
TGTGCCAGCAGTGTTCGCGGCACCGGGGAGCTGTTTTTT
>TRBV7-9|TRBJ2-7|once|NA
CASSLSPGFGLGNYEQYF
TGTGCCAGCAGCTTAAGTCCGGGGTTCGGATTGGGAAACTACGAGCAGTACTTC
>TRBV19|TRBJ1-2|once|TRBD1
CASTTQSGGNYGYTF
TGTGCCAGTACCACCCAATCAGGGGGAAACTATGGCTACACCTTC
>TRBV5-1|TRBJ1-1|many|TRBD1
CASSLRTGETTEAFF
TGCGCCAGCAGCCTACGGACAGGGGAGACCACTGAAGCTTTCTTT
>TRBV5-5|TRBJ2-3|NA|NA
CASSRAQGRDTQYF
TGTGCCAGCAGCCGAGCCCAGGGTAGAGATACGCAGTATTTT
>TRBV28|TRBJ1-6|NA|NA
CASTSPQGLGSPLHF
TGTGCCAGCACCTCTCCTCAGGGACTGGGGTCACCCCTCCACTTT
>TRBV24-1|TRBJ2-1|NA|TRBD2
CATSDLRTSGNEQFF
TGTGCCACCAGTGATTTAAGGACTAGCGGTAATGAGCAGTTCTTC
>TRBV19|TRBJ2-3|NA|TRBD1
CASSMTGGPDTQYF
TGTGCCAGTAGTATGACAGGGGGCCCAGATACGCAGTATTTT
>TRBV10-1|TRBJ2-1|NA|NA
CASSHPRNEQFF
TGCGCCAGCAGCCATCCCCGCAATGAGCAGTTCTTC
>TRBV4-1|TRBJ2-1|NA|TRBD2
CASSQAGLGDEQFF
TGCGCCAGCAGCCAAGCGGGACTAGGCGATGAGCAGTTCTTC
>TRBV25-1|TRBJ1-1|NA|NA
CASSEGTEAFF
TGTGCCAGCAGTGAGGGCACTGAAGCTTTCTTT
>TRBV5-1|TRBJ1-1|NA|TRBD1
CASSTTGGTEAFF
TGCGCCAGCAGCACGACAGGGGGCACTGAAGCTTTCTTT
>TRBV4-1|TRBJ2-3|NA|NA
CATSRQKPGGTDTQYF
TGCGCCACCAGCCGCCAAAAACCAGGTGGCACAGATACGCAGTATTTT
>TRBV12-3/TRBV12-4|TRBJ1-2|NA|NA
CASRRAPYGYTF
TGTGCCAGCAGGAGAGCCCCCTATGGCTACACCTTC